These 22 T cell receptor beta chains originate from one sample sequenced in a study of human T cells and chemical hapten exposure. Time point specified: patch test 1, 2 weeks after DPC sensitization. The treatment is: therapeutic diphenylcyclopropenone sensitization with weekly scalp DPC. Each CDR3 protein is one row after TCRdb ran MiXCR on the RACE reads. Among 80,000 to 100,000 distinct CDR3 sequences listed, roughly 7.6% were seen once. This specimen consisted of whole blood, obtained in connection with sensitization to the hapten diphenylcyclopropenone (DPC). The receptors originated from a woman under 40 with alopecia areata. Some clones in this sample may be carry-over from other donors' samples.

This clonotype has more than one count but fewer than ten. This chain connects TRBV18 to TRBJ2-5, with D perhaps given as TRBD1 or TRBD2 (5 bases each). V was pared by 4 bases and J by 0 bases, with 15 bases between. CDR3 size: 16 residues. Germline V gene data show CDR1 as KGHSH and CDR2 as LQKENI. This CDR3 reads CASSRAGTQNQETQYF. The CDR3 coding sequence is TGTGCCAGCTCACGGGCCGGGACCCAGAACCAAGAGACCCAGTACTTC.

This clonotype has only a few counts. The rearrangement joins TRBV3-1 to TRBJ2-4; D uncertain. This CDR3 has 14 residues. In germline, CDR1 is LGHDT, CDR2 YNNKEL (reference sequence). V lost 1 base and J 7 bases, leaving 11 bases between the germline ends. CDR3 residues: CASSQVSCKNIQYF. CDR3 DNA sequence: TGTGCCAGCAGCCAAGTTTCCTGTAAGAACATTCAGTACTTC. Combining the CDR3 with reference TRBV3-1 and TRBJ2-4 gives the whole variable domain DTAVSQTPKYLVTQMGNDKSIKCEQNLGHDTMYWYKQDSKKFLKIMFSYNNKELIINETVPNRFSPKSPDKAHLNLHINSLELGDSAVYFCASSQVSCKNIQYFGAGTRLSVL.

This clonotype was seen more than once but under ten times. The V gene is TRBV30, the J gene TRBJ2-2, with D unclear. V was shortened by 0 bases and J by 6 bases, with 8 bases between the two germline ends. The CDR3 runs to 13 residues. Germline V gene lookup returns CDR1 GTSNPN and CDR2 SVGIG (reference sequence). Written as DNA, the CDR3 is TGTGCCTGGAGTGTATACCAGTCCGGGGAGCTGTTTTTT. Its protein product is CAWSVYQSGELFF.

This clonotype was picked up many times. One junction end does not reproduce the germline sequence, and a read error may be involved. The chain is built from TRBV10-3 and TRBJ1-3; 7 bases fit TRBD1. CDR1 and CDR2 (germline): ENHRY, SYGVKD. This CDR3 has 15 amino acids. The CDR3 coding sequence is TGTGCCATCAGTGAAGCAGGACAGGCTGGGAACACCATATATTTT. It specifies CAISEAGQAGNTIYF.

On this clonotype: A single base separates this from a much larger clone, so it may be a read error. This rearrangement joins TRBV20-1 to TRBJ2-1; a possible D gene is TRBD2 (6 bases). This CDR3 has 14 amino acids. Germline assignment: CDR1 DFQATT and CDR2 SNEGSKA (reference sequence). Written as DNA, the CDR3 is TGCAGAGCTAGTGGGGGGAGGTCCTCGGGTGAGCAGTTCTTC. It encodes CRASGGRSSGEQFF.

This clonotype was seen many times. This sequence joins TRBV25-1 and TRBJ2-2; a possible D gene is TRBD1 (6 bases). The ends were cut back, 3 bases at V and 0 bases at J, with 17 bases in the middle. The CDR3 runs 18 residues. Germline-derived CDR1 and CDR2 are MGHDK and SYGVNS. The CDR3, as DNA: TGTGCCAGCAGTGAGACAACAGGGTTATGGACGAACACCGGGGAGCTGTTTTTT. Its protein is CASSETTGLWTNTGELFF.

This chain connects TRBV5-1 to TRBJ2-7; 10 bases are a match to TRBD1. The V gene end was trimmed by 4 bases and the J gene end by 6 bases; junction bases not matched to a gene: 4. This CDR3 is 13 amino acids long. The germline CDR1 and CDR2 sequences are SGHRS and YFSETQ. The CDR3 loop is CASSHGQGGEQYF. The CDR3 nucleotides are TGCGCCAGCAGCCACGGACAGGGGGGCGAGCAGTACTTC.

This clonotype was found many times. The CDR3 loop reads CASSLRVGENTEAFF. The DNA for the CDR3 is TGTGCCAGCAGCTTGCGGGTAGGGGAGAACACTGAAGCTTTCTTT. The chain couples TRBV5-4 to TRBJ1-1; the D gene is possibly TRBD1 (5 bases). V gave up 1 base and J gave up 1 base, with 11 bases separating them. CDR3 size: 15 residues. The germline gives CDR1 SGHNT, CDR2 YYREEE (reference sequence).

This clonotype has a handful of counts. This chain connects TRBV29-1 to TRBJ2-4; a weak D match, TRBD2 (5 bases). CDR1 is SQVTM and CDR2 is ANQGSEA in the germline V gene. The length of the CDR3 is 15 residues. V lost 3 bases and J 0 bases, leaving 12 bases between the germline ends. The CDR3 sequence is CSVEQASGAKNIQYF. CDR3 in DNA: TGCAGCGTTGAGCAGGCCAGCGGAGCCAAAAACATTCAGTACTTC.

The sample holds a few counts of this clonotype. The rearrangement joins TRBV25-1 to TRBJ1-1; D may be TRBD1 (6 bases). CDR1 is MGHDK and CDR2 is SYGVNS in the germline V gene. The CDR3 totals 12 residues. Trimming took off 3 bases at V and 6 bases at J, with 8 bases between the two ends. DNA of the CDR3: TGTGCCAGCAGTGACAGGGGACCTGAAGCTTTCTTT. This codes for CASSDRGPEAFF.

This clonotype appeared a few times. The chain combines TRBV2 with TRBJ2-6; TRBD1 matches at 9 bases. Germline assignment: CDR1 SNHLY and CDR2 FYNNEI. With 6 bases clipped from V and 2 bases from J, the junction kept 14 bases outside the gene matches. This CDR3 comprises 19 residues. As DNA, the CDR3 is TGTGCCAGCAGAGCCCCGGGACAGGGTGCGCATCCTGGGGCCAACGTCCTGACTTTC. Translation gives CASRAPGQGAHPGANVLTF.

This clonotype has at least ten counts. This chain connects TRBV7-2 to TRBJ1-1; tentatively, D is TRBD1 (5 bases). Trimming cost V 2 bases and J 4 bases, with 14 bases left between them. Germline CDR1 reads SGHTA; CDR2 reads FQGNSA. This CDR3 has 15 residues. CDR3 DNA sequence: TGTGCCAGCAGCTTATTTTCAGGGTACAGCACTGAAGCTTTCTTT. The encoded protein is CASSLFSGYSTEAFF.

The chain carries TRBV5-1 and TRBJ1-5; no clear D gene. The germline V and J ends were trimmed by 4 bases and 0 bases, with 8 bases remaining between them. Germline V lookup: CDR1 SGHRS, CDR2 YFSETQ. This CDR3 contains 14 residues. The CDR3 nucleotides are TGCGCCAGCAGCACGGACGGTAGCAATCAGCCCCAGCATTTT. It encodes CASSTDGSNQPQHF.

In the case of this clonotype: This may come from a read error, since a much larger clone is one base off. The V gene is TRBV25-1, the J gene TRBJ2-5, with a tentative D call TRBD1 (6 bases). The germline gives CDR1 MGHDK, CDR2 SYGVNS. V shed 5 bases and J shed 1 base, with 17 bases lying between them. The CDR3 is made up of 16 amino acids. In DNA form, the CDR3 reads TGTGCCAGCAGTCAGTTTTCCGGACAGTGCCAAGAGACCCAGTACTTC. Translated, it gives CASSQFSGQCQETQYF.

Ten or more counts support this clonotype. The gene calls are TRBV6-2 or TRBV6-3 and TRBJ1-1; D gene ambiguous. V dropped 0 bases and J dropped 8 bases, with 7 bases sitting between them. CDR1 is MNHEY, CDR2 SVGEGT, per germline. The CDR3 totals 12 residues. CDR3 nucleotide sequence: TGTGCCAGCAGTTACTCGAAGCAGGAAGCTTTCTTT. Residues: CASSYSKQEAFF.

The chain carries TRBV14 and TRBJ1-2; unclear D gene. V was cut by 0 bases and J by 7 bases, with 15 bases left in between. From germline, CDR1 is SGHDN and CDR2 FVKESK. This CDR3 is 15 amino acids long. CDR3 amino acids: CASSQESARWSGYTF. CDR3 in DNA: TGTGCCAGCAGCCAAGAATCAGCGCGATGGAGTGGCTACACCTTC.

The rearrangement uses TRBV2 and TRBJ1-1, with 9 bases lining up with TRBD1. The J segment lost 1 base and the V segment lost 7 bases, leaving 4 bases of the junction unmatched. CDR1 and CDR2 (germline): SNHLY, FYNNEI. This CDR3 is built from 14 residues. CDR3 sequence reads: CASKRQGGNTEAFF. The CDR3 nucleotides are TGTGCCAGCAAACGACAGGGGGGGAACACTGAAGCTTTCTTT.

This clonotype was detected many times. The V and J genes are TRBV6-5 and TRBJ1-1; D uncertain. This CDR3 has 14 residues. Germline lookup yields CDR1 MNHEY and CDR2 SVGAGI. V shed 0 bases and J shed 8 bases, with 13 bases lying between them. The CDR3: CASSYSRMGEEAFF. In nucleotides, the CDR3 is TGTGCCAGCAGTTACTCGAGAATGGGTGAGGAAGCTTTCTTT.

The table lists this clonotype with a few counts. The chain uses TRBV7-8 and TRBJ2-7, with TRBD1 identical over 7 bases. The CDR3 extends over 14 amino acids. J lost 2 bases, V lost 2 bases, and 3 bases had no gene match. CDR1 is SGHVS and CDR2 is FQNEAQ in the germline V gene. CDR3 sequence: CASSLTGAPYEQYF. The CDR3 nucleotides read TGTGCCAGCAGCTTAACAGGGGCTCCCTACGAGCAGTACTTC.

The chain recombines TRBV11-2 with TRBJ1-1; TRBD1 might be the D (5 bases). Germline values: CDR1 SGHAT, CDR2 FQNNGV. This CDR3 comprises 16 residues. Trimming left V 4 bases short and J 1 base short, with 16 bases between. In DNA, the CDR3 is TGTGCCAGCAGCTCCACCGGGGGACGAAAGAACACTGAAGCTTTCTTT. Encoded protein: CASSSTGGRKNTEAFF.

This clonotype was counted many times. This rearrangement joins TRBV5-1 to TRBJ1-1; D is unclear. The germline V gene encodes CDR1 SGHRS and CDR2 YFSETQ. This CDR3 is built from 14 residues. V was cut by 4 bases and J by 0 bases, with 10 bases left in between. The CDR3 sequence: CASSLEVLNTEAFF. CDR3 nucleotide sequence: TGCGCCAGCAGCCTGGAGGTTCTGAACACTGAAGCTTTCTTT.

Ten or more counts support this clonotype. J is TRBJ2-6 and V is TRBV7-3; D gene ambiguous. Trimming left V 5 bases short and J 4 bases short, with 6 bases between. The V gene's germline CDR1 is SGHTA and CDR2 FQGTGA. The CDR3 has 13 residues. The CDR3 DNA is TGTGCCAGCAGCCCCTCCGGGGCCAACGTCCTGACTTTC. Protein sequence: CASSPSGANVLTF.